The present entry profiles one TCR beta chain with its context. What it binds is not known. A second PCR of roughly 7 to 11 cycles used a sample-barcoded 5' primer and a J-beta primer mix. Each CDR3 protein gets one entry after TCRdb re-called the 5' RACE reads with MiXCR. Among fewer than 1,000,000 distinct CDR3 sequences listed, 44% were seen once. CDR1 is SGHRS, CDR2 YFSETQ, per germline. CDR3 length: 15 residues. V gave up 6 bases and J gave up 11 bases, with 26 bases separating them. The sample comes from a study of blood T cells in healthy people across ages. Study-wide points: Donor CMV infection status was unknown, possibly confounding age-related changes in expanded clonotypes.

Sequencing used blood. The origin of this receptor is a man in his sixties in good health. The chain links TRBV5-1 to TRBJ2-5; D is perhaps TRBD1 or TRBD2 (6 bases each). DNA for the CDR3: TGCGCCAGCAAGTCGGGGGCGGCAAAGAACAATGAGCAGTACTTC. Translation: CASKSGAAKNNEQYF.